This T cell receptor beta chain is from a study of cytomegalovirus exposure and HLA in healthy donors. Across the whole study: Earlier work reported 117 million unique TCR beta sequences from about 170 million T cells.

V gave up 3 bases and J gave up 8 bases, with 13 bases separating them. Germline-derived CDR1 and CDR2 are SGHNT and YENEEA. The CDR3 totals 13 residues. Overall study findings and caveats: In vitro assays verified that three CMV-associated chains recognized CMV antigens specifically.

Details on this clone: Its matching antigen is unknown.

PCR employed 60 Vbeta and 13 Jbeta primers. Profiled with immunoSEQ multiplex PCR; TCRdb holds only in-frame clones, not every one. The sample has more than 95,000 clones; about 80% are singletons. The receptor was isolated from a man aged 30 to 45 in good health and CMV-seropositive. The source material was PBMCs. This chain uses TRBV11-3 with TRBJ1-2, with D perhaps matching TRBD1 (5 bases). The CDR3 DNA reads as TGTGCCAGCAGCTTTCAGGGAACCGGCGGCTACACCTTC. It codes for CASSFQGTGGYTF. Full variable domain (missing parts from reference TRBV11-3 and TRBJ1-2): EAGVVQSPRYKIIEKKQPVAFWCNPISGHNTLYWYLQNLGQGPELLIRYENEEAVDDSQLPKDRFSAERLKGVDSTLKIQPAELGDSAVYLCASSFQGTGGYTFGSGTRLTVV.